Below are 22 T cell receptor beta chains sequenced from a single sample in a study of shared clonotypes between healthy human individuals. Profiled with immunoSEQ multiplex PCR; TCRdb holds only in-frame clones, not every one. This sample has about 1.1 million clones, with approximately 80% found just once. The specimen was memory CD4+ T cells from PBMCs. Subset defined: CD45RA-negative fraction. The receptors shown here come from a young man in good health. Some clones in this sample may be carry-over from other donors' samples.

This clone came up many times. The CDR3 spells CASSLFTGSPFRDYEQYF. The CDR3 coding sequence is TGTGCCAGCAGTTTATTCACGGGCAGCCCATTCAGGGACTACGAGCAGTACTTC. This sequence joins TRBV27 and TRBJ2-7, with TRBD1 as a possible D gene (5 bases). The CDR3 is made up of 18 amino acids. The V and J ends lost 1 base and 3 bases respectively, with 22 bases between them. Germline CDR1 reads MNHEY; CDR2 reads SMNVEV (reference sequence).

The V and J genes are TRBV4-1 and TRBJ2-1, with 8 nucleotides matching TRBD2. This CDR3 comprises 16 residues. The J segment lost 1 base and the V segment lost 3 bases, leaving 5 bases of the junction unmatched. From germline, CDR1 is MGHRA and CDR2 YSYEKL. CDR3 amino acids: CASSQATSASYNEQFF. Here the CDR3 DNA reads TGCGCCAGCAGCCAGGCGACTAGCGCTTCCTACAATGAGCAGTTCTTC.

J is TRBJ1-1 and V is TRBV18; a weak D match, TRBD1 (5 bases). The CDR3 loop spans 15 amino acids. Germline V lookup: CDR1 KGHSH, CDR2 LQKENI. The germline V and J ends were trimmed by 0 bases and 0 bases, with 8 bases remaining between them. The CDR3 is CASSPPGDLNTEAFF. For the CDR3, the DNA is TGTGCCAGCTCACCACCGGGGGATTTGAACACTGAAGCTTTCTTT.

This chain connects TRBV7-2 to TRBJ2-1, with D possibly TRBD1 on 5 matching bases. V dropped 5 bases and J dropped 5 bases, with 10 bases sitting between them. The CDR3 covers 13 residues. Germline assignment: CDR1 SGHTA and CDR2 FQGNSA. CDR3 nucleotide sequence: TGTGCCAGCAGCATGGACACACACAATGAGCAGTTCTTC. Residues: CASSMDTHNEQFF.

The gene calls are TRBV28 and TRBJ1-4; TRBD1 is a possible D gene (5 bases). This CDR3 comprises 13 residues. V lost 8 bases and J lost 3, with 10 bases in between. Looked up from germline, CDR1 is MDHEN and CDR2 is SYDVKM. The CDR3 region has the DNA TGTGCCAGCTCAGACAGTTCTAATGAAAAACTGTTTTTT. This sequence encodes CASSDSSNEKLFF.

Regarding this clone: The junction does not match germline at one end; this may be a read error. The V and J genes are TRBV5-8 and TRBJ2-3, with D perhaps matching TRBD2 (5 bases). Germline V lookup: CDR1 SGHTS, CDR2 YDEGEE. The CDR3 extends over 13 amino acids. CDR3 residues: CASGFEGTDTQYF. The CDR3 DNA is TGTGCCAGCGGCTTCGAGGGAACAGATACGCAGTATTTT.

In DNA, the CDR3 is TGCGCCAGCAGCTCTGGACTAGCGGGTACGACCTACAATGAGCAGTTCTTC. Its protein is CASSSGLAGTTYNEQFF. The chain recombines TRBV5-1 with TRBJ2-1; 11 bases map to TRBD2. The CDR3 is 17 amino acids. From germline, CDR1 is SGHRS and CDR2 YFSETQ. Trimming removed 3 bases from V and 2 bases from J; junction bases left unmatched: 7.

CDR3 bases: TGTGCCATCAGTGACTCCAGGGGAGATCAGCCCCAGCATTTT. The encoded protein is CAISDSRGDQPQHF. The rearrangement joins TRBV10-3 to TRBJ1-5; D might be TRBD1 (6 bases). The CDR3 contains 14 residues. The V end was cut by 3 bases, the J end by 5 bases, with 11 bases between. Germline V gives CDR1 ENHRY, CDR2 SYGVKD.

V is TRBV28 and J is TRBJ1-2; 8 bases map to TRBD1. Germline trimming cut 6 bases from V and 2 bases from J; bases unmatched to any gene: 8. This CDR3 contains 15 residues. Germline lookup yields CDR1 MDHEN and CDR2 SYDVKM. The CDR3 is CASRLTGAFNYGYTF. The CDR3 region has the DNA TGTGCCAGCAGGCTGACAGGGGCGTTCAACTATGGCTACACCTTC.

The chain has TRBV19 and TRBJ2-7; D unclear. The germline V gene encodes CDR1 LNHDA and CDR2 SQIVND (reference sequence). Deletions cut 4 bases from V and 0 bases from J, with 10 bases between. This CDR3 spans 14 amino acids. This chain's CDR3 is CASSTRSRSYEQYF. The CDR3 DNA sequence: TGTGCCAGTAGTACCCGGTCCCGCTCCTACGAGCAGTACTTC.

This clone was seen only once. The chain links TRBV18 to TRBJ2-5; D ambiguous. Germline assignment: CDR1 KGHSH and CDR2 LQKENI. This CDR3 has 12 residues. The germline V and J ends were trimmed by 4 bases and 0 bases, with 3 bases remaining between them. The CDR3 spells CASSRNQETQYF. As DNA, the CDR3 is TGTGCCAGCTCACGCAACCAAGAGACCCAGTACTTC.

The chain joins TRBV27 to TRBJ2-7; 7 bases match TRBD2. The CDR3 is 19 residues long. J gave up 5 bases and V 6 bases, and 25 bases lay outside the gene matches. Germline CDR1 reads MNHEY; CDR2 reads SMNVEV (reference sequence). The CDR3, as DNA: TGTGCCAGCAGCCAGAGAGCGGATCCCTGGCGGGGGTCCTCTGACGAGCAGTACTTC. Residues: CASSQRADPWRGSSDEQYF.

The chain employs TRBV30 and TRBJ2-3; TRBD2 aligns across 11 bases. Germline V CDR1 and CDR2: GTSNPN, SVGIG (reference sequence). J was trimmed by 4 bases and V by 0 bases; bases with no gene match: 3. The CDR3 runs to 15 residues. CDR3 protein: CAWSVLAGGADTQYF. Here the CDR3 DNA reads TGTGCCTGGAGTGTCCTAGCGGGAGGTGCAGATACGCAGTATTTT.

This clone was detected once. This chain connects TRBV29-1 to TRBJ2-1; possible D gene TRBD1, 6 bases. Trimming stripped 7 bases from V and 4 bases from J, with 14 bases between. The CDR3 consists of 13 residues. Germline V CDR1 and CDR2: SQVTM, ANQGSEA. The CDR3 protein is CSGEQGSYNEQFF. The CDR3 coding sequence is TGCAGCGGCGAACAGGGATCATACAATGAGCAGTTCTTC.

V is TRBV6-1 and J is TRBJ2-3; a possible D gene is TRBD1 (5 bases). Germline CDR1 is MNHNS and CDR2 is SASEGT. This CDR3 spans 14 amino acids. Trimming pared 3 bases from V and 4 bases from J, leaving 11 bases between. The CDR3 loop is CASSESVGPDTQYF. In DNA form, the CDR3 reads TGTGCCAGCAGTGAGAGCGTGGGGCCAGATACGCAGTATTTT.

The chain has TRBV21-1 and TRBJ2-1; the D call TRBD2 from the table was never checked on the DNA. TRBV21-1 is termed a pseudogene. The CDR3 has 15 residues. Written as DNA, the CDR3 is TGTGCCAGCAGCAAGGGGCTGCGGGAGGCGGGAGAGCAGTTCTTC. Its protein is CASSKGLREAGEQFF.

V is TRBV7-2 and J is TRBJ2-7; D is perhaps TRBD1 (5 bases). Germline V gene sequence: CDR1 SGHTA, CDR2 FQGNSA. The germline V and J ends were trimmed by 5 bases and 7 bases, with 15 bases remaining between them. The CDR3 sequence is 13 residues long. This CDR3 reads CASSKPGYPEQYF. CDR3 nucleotide sequence: TGTGCCAGCAGCAAACCAGGGTACCCAGAGCAGTACTTC.

The chain has TRBV21-1 and TRBJ2-5; the D call in the table, TRBD2, was not verified against the DNA. TRBV21-1 is a listed pseudogene. The CDR3 sequence is 17 residues long. The CDR3, as DNA: TGTGCCAGCAGCAAAGGGACTAGCGGGAGGCTTCAAGAGACCCAGTACTTC. Amino acids: CASSKGTSGRLQETQYF.

The chain couples TRBV11-3 to TRBJ2-2; D remains unclear. CDR1 and CDR2 from the germline V gene are SGHNT and YENEEA. The V and J ends lost 3 bases and 7 bases respectively, with 9 bases between them. The CDR3 has 13 residues. In DNA form, the CDR3 reads TGTGCCAGCAGCTTGACCGCGCACGGGGAGCTGTTTTTT. This sequence encodes CASSLTAHGELFF.

The chain is built from TRBV11-2 and TRBJ2-7; D ambiguous. The CDR3 length is 14 residues. V was shortened by 0 bases and J by 1 base, with 7 bases between the two germline ends. Germline-derived CDR1 and CDR2 are SGHAT and FQNNGV. DNA for the CDR3: TGTGCCAGCAGCTTAGATCGGGCTTCCTACGAGCAGTACTTC. Translated, it gives CASSLDRASYEQYF.

The gene calls are TRBV6-1 and TRBJ1-3; D gene uncertain. Per germline, CDR1 MNHNS and CDR2 SASEGT. V was pared by 1 base and J by 5 bases, with 12 bases between. This CDR3 has 15 residues. The CDR3 DNA reads as TGTGCCAGCAGTGAAGTTTCTTGGGTTAGAAACACCATATATTTT. It yields the protein CASSEVSWVRNTIYF.

The rearrangement links TRBV7-6 to TRBJ1-5; D is perhaps TRBD1 (5 bases). Trimming shortened V by 5 bases and J by 4 bases, and 18 bases separated the two germline ends. The CDR3 extends over 16 amino acids. Per germline, CDR1 SGHVS and CDR2 FNYEAQ. In nucleotides, the CDR3 is TGTGCCAGCAGCCTGTACAGTTACGGGGCAAATCAGCCCCAGCATTTT. Translated, it gives CASSLYSYGANQPQHF.